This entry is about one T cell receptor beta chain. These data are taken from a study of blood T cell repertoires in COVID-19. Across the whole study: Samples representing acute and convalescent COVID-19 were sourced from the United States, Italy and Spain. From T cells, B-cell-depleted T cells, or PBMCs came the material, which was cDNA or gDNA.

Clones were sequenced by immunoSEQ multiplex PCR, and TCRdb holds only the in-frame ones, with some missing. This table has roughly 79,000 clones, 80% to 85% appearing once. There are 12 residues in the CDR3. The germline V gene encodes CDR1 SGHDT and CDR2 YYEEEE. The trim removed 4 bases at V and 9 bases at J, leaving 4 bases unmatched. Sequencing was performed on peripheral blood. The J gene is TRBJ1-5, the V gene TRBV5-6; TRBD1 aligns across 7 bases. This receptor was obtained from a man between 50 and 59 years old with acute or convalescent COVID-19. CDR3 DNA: TGTGCCAGCAGCCAGGGGGGAAGGCCCCAGCATTTT. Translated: CASSQGGRPQHF.